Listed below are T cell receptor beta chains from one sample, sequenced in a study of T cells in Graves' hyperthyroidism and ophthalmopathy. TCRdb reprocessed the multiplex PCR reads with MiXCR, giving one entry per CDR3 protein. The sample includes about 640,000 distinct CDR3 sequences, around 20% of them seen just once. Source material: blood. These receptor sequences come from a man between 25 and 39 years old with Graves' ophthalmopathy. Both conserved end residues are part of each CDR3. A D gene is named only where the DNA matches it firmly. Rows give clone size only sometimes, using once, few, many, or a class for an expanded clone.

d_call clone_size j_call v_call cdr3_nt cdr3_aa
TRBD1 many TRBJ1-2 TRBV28 TGTGCCAGCAGTTACGGCGATTTAGAGGGGGCAGAAGGCTACACCTTC CASSYGDLEGAEGYTF
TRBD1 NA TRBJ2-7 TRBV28 TGTGCCAGCAGTTTAAGTATCGGGGACAGCTACGAGCAGTACTTC CASSLSIGDSYEQYF
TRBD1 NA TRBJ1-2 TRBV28 TGTGCCAGCAGTTGGGGGACAGGGGGCAGGGGCTACACCTTC CASSWGTGGRGYTF
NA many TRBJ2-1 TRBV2 TGTGCCAGCAGTGAACGGGTAGCCCAAGGGGGAAATGAGCAGTTCTTC CASSERVAQGGNEQFF
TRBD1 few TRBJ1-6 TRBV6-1 TGTGCCAGCAGTGAATCACGGACAGGAGGGCTGGGTAATTCACCCCTCCACTTT CASSESRTGGLGNSPLHF
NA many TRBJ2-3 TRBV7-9 TGTGCCAGCAGACGGGGCGCGGATACGCAGTATTTT CASRRGADTQYF
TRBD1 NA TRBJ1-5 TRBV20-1 TGCAGTGCTTTGGACAGGCTAGGGAATCAGCCCCAGCATTTT CSALDRLGNQPQHF
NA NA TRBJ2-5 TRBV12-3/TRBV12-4 TGTGCCAGCAATACACGGGGCTTCCAAGAGACCCAGTACTTC CASNTRGFQETQYF
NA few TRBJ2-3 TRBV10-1 TGCGCCAGCAGTGATAGGGTATTAGGTACGCAGTATTTT CASSDRVLGTQYF
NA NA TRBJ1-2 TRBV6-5 TGTGCCAGCAGTTATAGGTATAGGAAGGGCTATGGCTACACCTTC CASSYRYRKGYGYTF
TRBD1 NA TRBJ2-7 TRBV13 TGTGCCAGCAGCTTAGCCAGGGGGCGCACCTACGAGCAGTACTTC CASSLARGRTYEQYF
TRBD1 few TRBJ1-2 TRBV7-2 TGTGCCAGCAGCTTGGACGGACAGGGGCTCTATGGCTACACCTTC CASSLDGQGLYGYTF
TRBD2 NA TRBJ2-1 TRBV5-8 TGTGCCAGCAGCCCGTGGCGGGAGATTTACAATGAGCAGTTCTTC CASSPWREIYNEQFF
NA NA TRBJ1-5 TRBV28 TGTGCCAGCAGTCTATACGGGGAGGAGCAGCCCCAGCATTTT CASSLYGEEQPQHF
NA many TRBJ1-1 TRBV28 TGTGCCAGCAGAAGGGCCTTAGGCACTGAAGCTTTCTTT CASRRALGTEAFF
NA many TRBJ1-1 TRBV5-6 TGTGCCAGCAGCTTCTCTCAAATGAACACTGAAGCTTTCTTT CASSFSQMNTEAFF
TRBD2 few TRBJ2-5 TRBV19 TGTGCCAGTAGTATTAGCGGGAAACTCCACCAAGAGACCCAGTACTTC CASSISGKLHQETQYF
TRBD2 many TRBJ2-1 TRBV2 TGTGCCAGCAGCGATCCGGGACTAGCGGGACCAGAGCAGTTCTTC CASSDPGLAGPEQFF
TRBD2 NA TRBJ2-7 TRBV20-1 TGCAGTGCGGCCCGGACTAGCGGACCCTCCTACGAGCGGTACTTC CSAARTSGPSYERYF
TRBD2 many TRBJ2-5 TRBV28 TGTGCCAGCGGGCAAAATAGCGGGAGGGAGACCCAGTACTTC CASGQNSGRETQYF
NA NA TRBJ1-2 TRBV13 TGTGCCAGCAGCTTAGGCCTTGGGGGAGACTATGGCTACACCTTC CASSLGLGGDYGYTF
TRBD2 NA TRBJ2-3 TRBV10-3 TGTGCCATCAGCCCCAGGACTAGCGGGAGGGTTACAGATACGCAGTATTTT CAISPRTSGRVTDTQYF
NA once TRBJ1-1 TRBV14 TGTGCCAGCAGCCAAGCAGGCCGAAAGAACACTGAAGCTTTCTTT CASSQAGRKNTEAFF
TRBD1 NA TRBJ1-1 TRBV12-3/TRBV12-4 TGTGCCAGCAGGGACAGGGCGGGGGACACTGAAGCTTTCTTT CASRDRAGDTEAFF
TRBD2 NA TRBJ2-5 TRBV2 TGTGCCAGCAAGGCGGGAGGGCCGGGGACCCAGTACTTC CASKAGGPGTQYF
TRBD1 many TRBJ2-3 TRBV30 TGTGCCTGGAGTAAAACAGGGGCGAGCACAGATACGCAGTATTTT CAWSKTGASTDTQYF